Given below is one T cell receptor beta chain in context. Its antigen is unknown. V lost 1 base to trimming and J lost 1 base; unmatched junction nucleotides: 6. The V gene's germline CDR1 is LGHNA and CDR2 YSLEER. This CDR3 comprises 16 residues. This record belongs to a study of beta chain features in type 1 diabetes. Study findings and constraints: Moderate yet significant TCRB CDR3 shortening was seen in Type 1 diabetes patients in all four CD4+ subsets.

Every bit of the isolated RNA underwent reverse transcription, so sequencing read expressed TCRB transcripts. The read count averaged roughly 3.5 million across naive, central memory and regulatory T cell samples. Sequencing used immunoSEQ multiplex PCR; TCRdb keeps in-frame clones, though not all of them. The sample yields around 250,000 clones, roughly 20% seen once. This sequence originates from a woman aged 40-49 years with type 1 diabetes. The chain is built from TRBV4-3 and TRBJ1-1, with 7 bases that match TRBD1. The sample was naive CD4+ T cells from blood. In nucleotides, the CDR3 is TGCGCCAGCAGCCAAGGGGCCGGGACAGCGAACACTGAAGCTTTCTTT. It is translated as CASSQGAGTANTEAFF.